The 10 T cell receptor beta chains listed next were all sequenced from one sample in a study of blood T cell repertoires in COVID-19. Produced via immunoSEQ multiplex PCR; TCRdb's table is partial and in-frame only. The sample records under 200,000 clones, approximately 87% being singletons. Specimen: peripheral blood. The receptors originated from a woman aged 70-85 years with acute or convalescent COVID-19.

CDR3 residues: CASSLDANSYNEQFF. CDR3 nucleotide sequence: TGTGCCAGCAGCTTGGATGCTAACTCCTACAATGAGCAGTTCTTC. The chain couples TRBV5-4 to TRBJ2-1, with D hard to call. The CDR3 is 15 residues long. V dropped 0 bases and J dropped 0 bases, with 7 bases sitting between them. Germline values: CDR1 SGHNT, CDR2 YYREEE (reference sequence).

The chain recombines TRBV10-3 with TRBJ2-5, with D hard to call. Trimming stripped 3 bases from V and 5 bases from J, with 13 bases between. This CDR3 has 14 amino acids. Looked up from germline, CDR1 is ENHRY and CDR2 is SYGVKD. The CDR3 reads CAISEFPLGETQYF. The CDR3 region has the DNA TGTGCCATCAGTGAATTCCCGCTCGGGGAGACCCAGTACTTC.

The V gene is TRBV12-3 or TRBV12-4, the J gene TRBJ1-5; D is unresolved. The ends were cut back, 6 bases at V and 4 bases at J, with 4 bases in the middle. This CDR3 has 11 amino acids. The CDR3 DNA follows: TGTGCCAGCAGAGCGAATCAGCCCCAGCATTTT. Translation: CASRANQPQHF.

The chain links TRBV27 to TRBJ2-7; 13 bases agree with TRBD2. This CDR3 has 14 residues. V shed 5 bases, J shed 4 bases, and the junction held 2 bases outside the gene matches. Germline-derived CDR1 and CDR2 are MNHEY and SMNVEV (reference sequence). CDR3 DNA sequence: TGTGCCAGCAGTAGGACTAGCGGGAGTTACGAGCAGTACTTC. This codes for CASSRTSGSYEQYF.

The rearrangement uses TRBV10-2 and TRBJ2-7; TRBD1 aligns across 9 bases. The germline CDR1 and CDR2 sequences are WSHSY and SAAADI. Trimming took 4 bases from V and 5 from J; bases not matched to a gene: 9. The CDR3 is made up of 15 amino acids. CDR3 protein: CASSGRQGGFDEQYF. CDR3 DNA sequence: TGCGCCAGCAGTGGCCGACAGGGGGGCTTCGACGAGCAGTACTTC.

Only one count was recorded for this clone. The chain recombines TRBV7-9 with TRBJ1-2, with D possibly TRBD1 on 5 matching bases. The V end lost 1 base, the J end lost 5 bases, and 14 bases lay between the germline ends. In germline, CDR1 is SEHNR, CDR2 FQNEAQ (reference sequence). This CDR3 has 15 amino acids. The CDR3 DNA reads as TGTGCCAGCAGCTTAGAGGGGAATAAGGCTTATGGCTACACCTTC. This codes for CASSLEGNKAYGYTF.

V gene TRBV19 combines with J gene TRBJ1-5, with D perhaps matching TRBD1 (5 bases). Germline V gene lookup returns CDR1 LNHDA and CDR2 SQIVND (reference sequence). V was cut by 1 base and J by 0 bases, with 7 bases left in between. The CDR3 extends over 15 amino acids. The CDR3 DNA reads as TGTGCCAGTAGTATAGTAACAGGTAGCAATCAGCCCCAGCATTTT. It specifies CASSIVTGSNQPQHF.

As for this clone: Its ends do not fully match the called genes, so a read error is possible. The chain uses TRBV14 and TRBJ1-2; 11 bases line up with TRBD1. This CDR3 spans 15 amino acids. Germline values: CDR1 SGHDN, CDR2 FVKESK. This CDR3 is CASSQGQGARIGYTF. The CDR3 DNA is TGTGCCAGCAGTCAAGGACAGGGGGCGCGTATCGGCTACACCTTC.

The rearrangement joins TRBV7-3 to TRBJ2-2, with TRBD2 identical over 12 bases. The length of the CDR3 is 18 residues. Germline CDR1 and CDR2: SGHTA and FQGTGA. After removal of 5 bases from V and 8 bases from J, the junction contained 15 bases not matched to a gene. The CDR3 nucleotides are TGTGCCAGCAGCCCTACCCCCCTAGCGGGAGGGCCGAGGGGGGAGCTGTTTTTT. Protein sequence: CASSPTPLAGGPRGELFF.

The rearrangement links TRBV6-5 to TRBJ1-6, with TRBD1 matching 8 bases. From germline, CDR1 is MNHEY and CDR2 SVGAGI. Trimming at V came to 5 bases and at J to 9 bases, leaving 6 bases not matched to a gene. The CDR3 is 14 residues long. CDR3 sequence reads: CASSLGTGGSPLHF. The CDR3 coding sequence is TGTGCCAGCAGTCTCGGCACAGGGGGTTCACCCCTCCACTTT.